What follows are 3 T cell receptor beta chains derived from one specimen sequenced in a study of T cells after yellow fever vaccination. TCRdb itself ran the 5' RACE reads through MiXCR, one entry per CDR3 protein. The data hold under 300,000 distinct CDR3 sequences, with 6.5% to 8.5% observed a single time. The input for sequencing was CD4+ T cells sorted from PBMCs, taken 15 days after the yellow fever booster vaccination. These receptors all come from a man aged 25-40 years who received the YFV17D yellow fever vaccine.

In the case of this clonotype: This may arise from a read error, as a much more abundant clone is one base away. This chain uses TRBV20-1 with TRBJ1-5; 8 nucleotides align to TRBD1. With V trimmed by 6 bases and J by 6 bases, 7 bases remained unmatched. CDR3 length equals 13 residues. The germline V gene has CDR1 DFQATT and CDR2 SNEGSKA (reference sequence). In DNA form, the CDR3 reads TGCAGTGCGGGGACAGGTGTTAGTCAGCCCCAGCATTTT. The encoded protein is CSAGTGVSQPQHF.

This clonotype was counted ten times or more. The chain carries TRBV5-1 and TRBJ2-7; D unresolved. The CDR3 is 15 residues long. V gave up 0 bases and J gave up 0 bases, with 10 bases separating them. CDR1 and CDR2 (germline): SGHRS, YFSETQ. The CDR3 DNA is TGCGCCAGCAGCTTGGATGGCAGTTTCTCCTACGAGCAGTACTTC. This gives the protein CASSLDGSFSYEQYF.

The rearrangement links TRBV18 to TRBJ2-7, with D unclear. This CDR3 has 15 amino acids. Germline values: CDR1 KGHSH, CDR2 LQKENI. Trimming pared 2 bases from V and 0 bases from J, leaving 11 bases between. The CDR3, as DNA: TGTGCCAGCTCACCAGACAACCGAAACTCCTACGAGCAGTACTTC. Encoded protein: CASSPDNRNSYEQYF.